A single sample gave rise to the 32 T cell receptor beta chains below, sequenced in a study of blood T cell repertoires in COVID-19. Using immunoSEQ multiplex PCR, the repertoire was profiled, and TCRdb retains in-frame clones only, with some absent. The sample holds approximately 240,000 clones, under 90% seen once. The sequenced material came from peripheral blood. The receptor set was obtained from a woman aged 55 to 70 who had recovered from COVID-19.

The chain combines TRBV7-2 with TRBJ1-2, with D maybe TRBD1 (5 bases). The CDR3 has 13 residues. Trimming cost V 6 bases and J 2 bases, with 10 bases left between them. Germline CDR1 and CDR2: SGHTA and FQGNSA. The CDR3 here is CASRRQRNYGYTF. CDR3 coding DNA: TGTGCCAGCAGACGACAGAGGAACTATGGCTACACCTTC. Full variable domain (rest looked up from reference TRBV7-2 and TRBJ1-2): GAGVSQSPSNKVTEKGKDVELRCDPISGHTALYWYRQSLGQGLEFLIYFQGNSAPDKSGLPSDRFSAERTGGSVSTLTIQRTQQEDSAVYLCASRRQRNYGYTFGSGTRLTVV.

The rearrangement links TRBV7-9 to TRBJ1-3; the D is unclear. The germline V and J ends were trimmed by 8 bases and 4 bases, with 6 bases remaining between them. The CDR3 totals 11 residues. Per the germline V gene, CDR1 is SEHNR and CDR2 is FQNEAQ (reference sequence). The CDR3 spells CASRIGNTIYF. The CDR3, as DNA: TGTGCCAGCCGTATAGGAAACACCATATATTTT.

V is TRBV28 and J is TRBJ1-2, with 8 positions matching TRBD1. CDR3 size: 18 residues. CDR1 and CDR2 (germline): MDHEN, SYDVKM. J was trimmed by 8 bases and V by 6 bases; bases with no gene match: 23. CDR3: CASSPDYLRQGRSVGYTF. The CDR3 DNA is TGTGCCAGCAGCCCTGATTACCTTCGACAGGGGAGGAGTGTCGGCTACACCTTC.

The V call is TRBV6-2 or TRBV6-3, the J call TRBJ1-5, with TRBD1 matching 9 bases. Germline CDR1 and CDR2: MNHEY and SVGEGT. The CDR3 sequence is 18 residues long. Unmatched junction bases numbered 8, after V lost 2 bases and J lost 0 bases. In DNA form, the CDR3 reads TGTGCCAGCAGTTACAGTGGGACAGGGATATATAGCAATCAGCCCCAGCATTTT. Translated: CASSYSGTGIYSNQPQHF.

This clone has just a few counts. This sequence joins TRBV29-1 and TRBJ2-2, with D possibly matching TRBD2 (6 bases). Germline V gene lookup returns CDR1 SQVTM and CDR2 ANQGSEA. Between the trimmed V and J ends, which lost 6 bases and 7 bases, there was a span of 18 bases. This CDR3 has 14 residues. The CDR3 DNA sequence: TGCAGCGTCCTCCTCCCAGGGCGGGGCGGGGAGCTGTTTTTT. Amino acid sequence: CSVLLPGRGGELFF.

Concerning this clone itself: Other DNA sequences in the same sample also yield this CDR3. This chain joins TRBV19 and TRBJ1-1; TRBD1 might be the D (5 bases). Germline-derived CDR1 and CDR2 are LNHDA and SQIVND (reference sequence). CDR3 length: 14 amino acids. Trimming took off 3 bases at V and 4 bases at J, with 12 bases between the two ends. The CDR3 nucleotides read TGTGCCAGTAGTATTCAGGGCCTTGGCACTGAAGCTTTCTTT. Residues: CASSIQGLGTEAFF.

The chain recombines TRBV6-5 with TRBJ1-3; D perhaps matches TRBD1 (6 bases). The CDR3 contains 13 residues. The germline V gene encodes CDR1 MNHEY and CDR2 SVGAGI. With 8 bases removed from V and 2 bases from J, the gap between germline ends came to 10 bases. CDR3 DNA: TGTGCCAGCCATAAGGGGGCTGGAAACACCATATATTTT. Translation gives CASHKGAGNTIYF.

This clone was counted between two and nine times. This chain joins TRBV4-2 and TRBJ1-6, with a tentative D call TRBD1 (5 bases). V was shortened by 1 base and J by 5 bases, with 18 bases between the two germline ends. The CDR3 spans 18 residues. Germline V gene data show CDR1 as LGHNA and CDR2 as YNFKEQ. The CDR3 coding sequence is TGTGCCAGCAGCCAAGCCCGCCCCCAGGGCTTAGATAATTCACCCCTCCACTTT. Protein sequence: CASSQARPQGLDNSPLHF.

With respect to this clone: Other DNA sequences in the same sample also yield this CDR3. The genes are TRBV5-1 and TRBJ2-7, with TRBD1 as a possible D gene (5 bases). V was shortened by 0 bases and J by 1 base, with 5 bases between the two germline ends. Germline assignment: CDR1 SGHRS and CDR2 YFSETQ. The CDR3 extends over 13 amino acids. CDR3: CASSLAGSYEQYF. CDR3 nucleotides: TGCGCCAGCAGCTTGGCAGGGTCCTACGAGCAGTACTTC.

The table lists this clone with a few counts. This chain joins TRBV24-1 and TRBJ2-5; 12 nucleotides match TRBD2. The CDR3 consists of 13 residues. V gave up 6 bases and J gave up 8 bases; unmatched junction bases: 3. The germline CDR1 and CDR2 sequences are KGHDR and SFDVKD. CDR3 protein: CATSQTSGGTQYF. Here the CDR3 DNA reads TGTGCCACCAGTCAGACTAGCGGGGGCACCCAGTACTTC.

This clone was recorded a few times. This sequence joins TRBV29-1 and TRBJ2-2, with D possibly being TRBD1 (5 bases). The CDR3 loop spans 13 amino acids. Germline-derived CDR1 and CDR2 are SQVTM and ANQGSEA. Trimming cost V 3 bases and J 1 base, with 6 bases left between them. The CDR3 nucleotides are TGCAGCGTTGACCAGGGGAACACCGGGGAGCTGTTTTTT. Its translation: CSVDQGNTGELFF.

J is TRBJ2-2 and V is TRBV4-2, with TRBD2 matching over 8 bases. The germline V gene encodes CDR1 LGHNA and CDR2 YNFKEQ. With 3 bases clipped from V and 5 bases from J, the junction kept 8 bases outside the gene matches. The CDR3 runs 16 residues. The CDR3 loop is CASSQRGDRRTGELFF. The CDR3 DNA reads as TGTGCCAGCAGCCAGCGGGGGGACCGGCGAACCGGGGAGCTGTTTTTT.

This chain joins TRBV19 and TRBJ2-1; TRBD2 matches 12 bases. The CDR3 runs to 14 residues. The germline V gene encodes CDR1 LNHDA and CDR2 SQIVND (reference sequence). V gave up 4 bases and J gave up 8 bases; unmatched junction bases: 3. CDR3 sequence (DNA): TGTGCCAGTAGTAGACGGACTAGCGGGGATGAGCAGTTCTTC. This translates into CASSRRTSGDEQFF.

The chain employs TRBV11-3 and TRBJ2-3, with TRBD2 matching 8 bases. Germline CDR1 and CDR2: SGHNT and YENEEA. Trimming at V came to 5 bases and at J to 0 bases, leaving 7 bases not matched to a gene. The CDR3 length is 16 residues. The CDR3 region has the DNA TGTGCCAGCAGCCTCCTTAGCGGGGCTAGCACAGATACGCAGTATTTT. This translates into CASSLLSGASTDTQYF.

This clone occurred a few times. This rearrangement joins TRBV7-2 to TRBJ2-2; 12 nucleotides align to TRBD2. CDR3 length equals 19 residues. Looked up from germline, CDR1 is SGHTA and CDR2 is FQGNSA. J was trimmed by 0 bases and V by 0 bases; bases with no gene match: 5. The CDR3 loop reads CASSLALAGGSANTGELFF. CDR3 bases: TGTGCCAGCAGCTTAGCGCTAGCGGGGGGGTCTGCGAACACCGGGGAGCTGTTTTTT. Full variable domain (missing parts from reference TRBV7-2 and TRBJ2-2): GAGVSQSPSNKVTEKGKDVELRCDPISGHTALYWYRQSLGQGLEFLIYFQGNSAPDKSGLPSDRFSAERTGGSVSTLTIQRTQQEDSAVYLCASSLALAGGSANTGELFFGEGSRLTVL.

This sequence joins TRBV9 and TRBJ2-2; D uncertain. This CDR3 contains 15 residues. Germline V gene sequence: CDR1 SGDLS, CDR2 YYNGEE. Trimming cost V 0 bases and J 3 bases, with 9 bases left between them. The CDR3 DNA sequence: TGTGCCAGCAGCGTAGGGGCCCCGGACACCGGGGAGCTGTTTTTT. The encoded protein is CASSVGAPDTGELFF.

The chain is built from TRBV5-1 and TRBJ2-3, with a weak D call TRBD2 (6 bases). Germline assignment: CDR1 SGHRS and CDR2 YFSETQ. V shed 7 bases and J shed 3 bases, with 6 bases lying between them. The CDR3 consists of 11 residues. The CDR3 sequence: CASAGTDTQYF. In DNA form, the CDR3 reads TGCGCCAGCGCGGGGACAGATACGCAGTATTTT.

In this sample, this clone is medium-sized. The CDR3 protein is CAINLAGGYNEQFF. In DNA form, the CDR3 reads TGTGCCATCAATCTAGCGGGGGGTTACAATGAGCAGTTCTTC. J is TRBJ2-1 and V is TRBV10-3; 11 bases agree with TRBD2. The CDR3 is 14 amino acids. From germline, CDR1 is ENHRY and CDR2 SYGVKD. Trimming cost V 7 bases and J 4 bases; bases outside gene matches: 3.

The chain has TRBV28 and TRBJ1-6; unclear D gene. Germline CDR1 MDHEN, CDR2 SYDVKM. The CDR3 length is 16 residues. The ends were cut back, 8 bases at V and 5 bases at J, with 19 bases in the middle. The DNA of the CDR3 is TGTGCCAGCGGGAGGGCCCGTGGGCAGGATAATTCACCCCTCCACTTT. Its translation is CASGRARGQDNSPLHF.

This clone appeared once. The V and J genes are TRBV5-1 and TRBJ2-5, with D uncertain. In germline, CDR1 is SGHRS, CDR2 YFSETQ. Trimming stripped 4 bases from V and 5 bases from J, with 12 bases between. The CDR3 sequence is 13 residues long. The CDR3 is CASSVAVEETQYF. CDR3 sequence (DNA): TGCGCCAGCAGCGTCGCGGTGGAGGAGACCCAGTACTTC. Combining the CDR3 with reference TRBV5-1 and TRBJ2-5 gives the whole variable domain KAGVTQTPRYLIKTRGQQVTLSCSPISGHRSVSWYQQTPGQGLQFLFEYFSETQRNKGNFPGRFSGRQFSNSRSEMNVSTLELGDSALYLCASSVAVEETQYFGPGTRLLVL.

This chain connects TRBV5-1 to TRBJ2-7, with a weak D call TRBD2 (6 bases). The CDR3 is 13 residues long. Germline values: CDR1 SGHRS, CDR2 YFSETQ. The V end lost 4 bases, the J end lost 4 bases, and 12 bases lay between the germline ends. CDR3 coding DNA: TGCGCCAGCAGCACGGGACTCACTTACGAGCAGTACTTC. This translates into CASSTGLTYEQYF.

This clone has ten or more counts. The chain links TRBV27 to TRBJ2-1; TRBD2 aligns across 9 bases. The junction had 7 bases not matched to a gene; V was cut back by 3 bases and J by 7 bases. CDR3 length equals 15 residues. The germline CDR1 and CDR2 sequences are MNHEY and SMNVEV (reference sequence). The CDR3 DNA follows: TGTGCCAGCAGTTTTACAGCGGGGGGAGGGAATGAGCAGTTCTTC. Protein: CASSFTAGGGNEQFF.

The V gene is TRBV19, the J gene TRBJ2-2; 9 positions agree with TRBD1. V gave up 3 bases and J gave up 2 bases; unmatched junction bases: 4. From germline, CDR1 is LNHDA and CDR2 SQIVND (reference sequence). This CDR3 is built from 16 residues. This CDR3 is CASSIRGQGNTGELFF. In DNA form, the CDR3 reads TGTGCCAGTAGTATTAGGGGACAGGGTAACACCGGGGAGCTGTTTTTT. Full variable domain (remainder filled in from reference TRBV19 and TRBJ2-2): DGGITQSPKYLFRKEGQNVTLSCEQNLNHDAMYWYRQDPGQGLRLIYYSQIVNDFQKGDIAEGYSVSREKKESFPLTVTSAQKNPTAFYLCASSIRGQGNTGELFFGEGSRLTVL.

The rearrangement uses TRBV2 and TRBJ2-4; TRBD1 matches 10 bases. The CDR3 runs to 15 residues. Unmatched junction bases numbered 5, after V lost 1 base and J lost 8 bases. CDR1 is SNHLY and CDR2 is FYNNEI in the germline V gene. CDR3 residues: CASSEVRDRGYIQYF. The CDR3 DNA is TGTGCCAGCAGTGAAGTCCGGGACAGGGGATACATTCAGTACTTC.

The chain joins TRBV13 to TRBJ1-6; D not resolved. The CDR3 length is 14 residues. Germline V CDR1 and CDR2: PRHDT, FYEKMQ (reference sequence). Trimming removed 0 bases at V and 6 bases at J, with 6 bases between. CDR3 coding DNA: TGTGCCAGCAGCTTAGGCGGTCTTAATTCACCCCTCCACTTT. Translating it yields CASSLGGLNSPLHF.

The chain is built from TRBV9 and TRBJ1-1, with TRBD1 matching over 9 bases. Losses at the gene ends were 3 bases for V and 3 bases for J; bases not matched to a gene: 9. This CDR3 has 16 residues. In germline, CDR1 is SGDLS, CDR2 YYNGEE. The CDR3 protein is CASSAQVQGAHTEAFF. For the CDR3, the DNA is TGTGCCAGCAGCGCACAGGTACAGGGGGCCCACACTGAAGCTTTCTTT.

V is TRBV6-5 and J is TRBJ1-2; 7 bases line up with TRBD1. Germline V CDR1 and CDR2: MNHEY, SVGAGI. The trim removed 8 bases at V and 6 bases at J, leaving 6 bases unmatched. There are 12 residues in the CDR3. In nucleotides, the CDR3 is TGTGCCAGCCAGGTAGGGGGCGATGGCTACACCTTC. As protein: CASQVGGDGYTF.

The rearrangement links TRBV30 to TRBJ1-1, with a possible D match to TRBD1 (5 bases). CDR3 length: 12 amino acids. CDR1 and CDR2 from the germline V gene are GTSNPN and SVGIG (reference sequence). Trimming cost V 0 bases and J 7 bases, with 9 bases left between them. This CDR3 is CAWSVLGVEAFF. CDR3 coding DNA: TGTGCCTGGAGTGTATTAGGGGTTGAAGCTTTCTTT.

This rearrangement joins TRBV7-2 to TRBJ2-4, with D uncertain. The CDR3 has 15 residues. The V gene lost 6 bases and the J gene lost 7 bases, with 19 bases spanning the gap. The germline V gene encodes CDR1 SGHTA and CDR2 FQGNSA. CDR3 residues: CASRINGFQSNIQYF. The DNA of the CDR3 is TGTGCCAGCAGGATAAACGGGTTTCAGAGTAACATTCAGTACTTC.

The chain uses TRBV4-3 and TRBJ2-7; D remains unclear. Per the germline V gene, CDR1 is LGHNA and CDR2 is YSLEER. The CDR3 is 13 amino acids. V lost 1 base, J lost 7 bases, and 11 bases lay in between. This chain's CDR3 is CASSQAQGGEQYF. Written as DNA, the CDR3 is TGCGCCAGCAGCCAAGCACAAGGCGGAGAGCAGTACTTC.

CDR3 region: CAWSLTGGSYEQYF. The CDR3 nucleotides read TGTGCCTGGAGCCTAACGGGTGGGAGCTACGAGCAGTACTTC. The chain carries TRBV30 and TRBJ2-7; possibly TRBD2 for D (5 bases). The V gene's germline CDR1 is GTSNPN and CDR2 SVGIG (reference sequence). The CDR3 is made up of 14 amino acids. With 3 bases removed from V and 3 bases from J, the gap between germline ends came to 15 bases.

This clone was seen a single time. V and J are TRBV2 and TRBJ1-1, with a tentative D call TRBD1 (5 bases). Germline V gives CDR1 SNHLY, CDR2 FYNNEI. This CDR3 is 12 amino acids long. V lost 6 bases and J 11 bases, leaving 16 bases between the germline ends. The CDR3 loop reads CASRNQGGGAFF. CDR3 DNA sequence: TGTGCCAGCAGGAACCAGGGAGGAGGGGCTTTCTTT.